The 15 T cell receptor beta chains below were found in one sample sequenced in a study of shared clonotypes between healthy human individuals. Only in-frame clones appear in the TCRdb table, and some are missing; sequencing was by immunoSEQ multiplex PCR. The sample lists 2 million to 2.5 million clones; nearly 97% were seen once. The sequencing input was naive CD4+ T cells sorted from blood. Documented subset: CD45RA+ positively selected. Every receptor here comes from a man younger than 30 in good health.

This chain connects TRBV11-2 to TRBJ1-6; no clear D gene. V lost 2 bases and J 6 bases, leaving 8 bases between the germline ends. Germline loops: CDR1 SGHAT, CDR2 FQNNGV. The CDR3 covers 14 residues. In DNA form, the CDR3 reads TGTGCCAGCAGCTTACGGGTTGCTAATTCACCCCTCCACTTT. Translating gives CASSLRVANSPLHF. The whole variable domain, filled in from reference TRBV11-2 and TRBJ1-6, reads EAGVAQSPRYKIIEKRQSVAFWCNPISGHATLYWYQQILGQGPKLLIQFQNNGVVDDSQLPKDRFSAERLKGVDSTLKIQPAKLEDSAVYLCASSLRVANSPLHFGNGTRLTVT.

The chain uses TRBV28 and TRBJ2-1; 11 bases match TRBD2. The CDR3 has 15 residues. V shed 5 bases, J shed 8 bases, and the junction held 8 bases outside the gene matches. Germline V CDR1 and CDR2: MDHEN, SYDVKM. Here the CDR3 DNA reads TGTGCCAGCAGTCCTCCCACTAGCGGGAGCTATGAGCAGTTCTTC. Translation: CASSPPTSGSYEQFF.

The rearrangement links TRBV2 to TRBJ1-5; D is possibly TRBD1 (6 bases). CDR3 length equals 15 residues. CDR1 is SNHLY and CDR2 is FYNNEI in the germline V gene. V lost 5 bases, J lost 3 bases, and 14 bases lay in between. The CDR3 here is CASSQQGFNNQPQHF. The CDR3 DNA sequence: TGTGCCAGCAGTCAACAGGGTTTTAACAATCAGCCCCAGCATTTT.

A word on this clone: This specimen includes other DNA sequences encoding the same CDR3. The genes are TRBV6-5 and TRBJ1-3, with D tentatively TRBD1 (5 bases). The V end lost 6 bases, the J end lost 4 bases, and 13 bases lay between the germline ends. The CDR3 consists of 14 residues. Germline V gene sequence: CDR1 MNHEY, CDR2 SVGAGI. CDR3: CASRRGQIGNTIYF. The CDR3 nucleotides are TGTGCCAGCAGACGAGGACAAATAGGAAACACCATATATTTT.

The chain is built from TRBV6-4 and TRBJ1-6; no definite D call. Per the germline V gene, CDR1 is MRHNA and CDR2 is SNTAGT. CDR3 length: 14 amino acids. Trimming shortened V by 8 bases and J by 10 bases, and 18 bases separated the two germline ends. The CDR3 spells CASPAGIGRSPLHF. CDR3 coding DNA: TGTGCCAGCCCAGCTGGCATTGGGAGGTCACCCCTCCACTTT.

The rearrangement uses TRBV10-1 and TRBJ2-2; D remains unclear. Germline V CDR1 and CDR2: WNHNN, SYGVQD (reference sequence). The V end was cut by 3 bases, the J end by 6 bases, with 11 bases between. The CDR3 covers 14 residues. The DNA for the CDR3 is TGCGCCAGCAGTGAATCTTCCGTACCCGGGGAGCTGTTTTTT. Its translation: CASSESSVPGELFF.

This clone was counted only a few times. The sample carries other DNA sequences with the same CDR3. This rearrangement joins TRBV29-1 to TRBJ2-3; D gene uncertain. This CDR3 region has 12 residues. Germline V gene data show CDR1 as SQVTM and CDR2 as ANQGSEA. V was cut by 0 bases and J by 3 bases, with 4 bases left in between. The CDR3 DNA is TGCAGCGTTGAAGAAGGAACAGATACGCAGTATTTT. This encodes CSVEEGTDTQYF.

The chain employs TRBV7-2 and TRBJ2-3, with 7 bases matching TRBD2. The V segment lost 8 bases and the J segment 5 bases; nucleotides outside the gene matches: 13. In germline, CDR1 is SGHTA, CDR2 FQGNSA. CDR3 size: 15 residues. The CDR3 spells CASQRPSGPGDTQYF. CDR3 coding DNA: TGTGCCAGCCAGCGACCTAGCGGTCCCGGAGATACGCAGTATTTT.

V and J are TRBV4-2 and TRBJ1-6; D is unclear. The V gene's germline CDR1 is LGHNA and CDR2 YNFKEQ. There are 14 residues in the CDR3. Trimming took 0 bases from V and 7 from J, leaving 7 bases between them. CDR3 sequence (DNA): TGTGCCAGCAGCCAAGAATGGGGAAATTCACCCCTCCACTTT. It codes for CASSQEWGNSPLHF.

The chain links TRBV5-4 to TRBJ1-2, with D possibly TRBD1 on 6 matching bases. The V and J ends lost 4 bases and 3 bases respectively, with 13 bases between them. Germline CDR1 reads SGHNT; CDR2 reads YYREEE (reference sequence). The CDR3 length is 14 residues. The CDR3 DNA reads as TGTGCCAGCAGCATGGACAGTTTTGACTATGGCTACACCTTC. Its translation is CASSMDSFDYGYTF.

V is TRBV7-9 and J is TRBJ2-5; 8 bases line up with TRBD1. J lost 5 bases, V lost 4 bases, and 6 bases had no gene match. Germline lookup yields CDR1 SEHNR and CDR2 FQNEAQ (reference sequence). There are 14 residues in the CDR3. The chain's CDR3 is CASSSLQGAETQYF. The CDR3 coding sequence is TGTGCCAGCAGCTCTCTCCAGGGGGCCGAGACCCAGTACTTC.

Comments on this clone: Other DNA sequences from this sample encode an identical CDR3 as well. This sequence joins TRBV27 and TRBJ1-2; TRBD1 might be the D (6 bases). There are 13 residues in the CDR3. The V end was cut by 6 bases, the J end by 2 bases, with 10 bases between. Germline V CDR1 and CDR2: MNHEY, SMNVEV (reference sequence). CDR3 bases: TGTGCCAGCAGCTTACAGGGCAACTATGGCTACACCTTC. The encoded protein is CASSLQGNYGYTF.

V and J are TRBV7-2 and TRBJ2-7, with D possibly being TRBD1 (8 bases). V gave up 5 bases and J gave up 2 bases, with 16 bases separating them. The CDR3 totals 15 residues. Germline loops: CDR1 SGHTA, CDR2 FQGNSA. The CDR3 nucleotides are TGTGCCAGCAGCCAGGGGGCTAGCGGCCCCTACGAGCAGTACTTC. It encodes CASSQGASGPYEQYF. Full variable domain (remainder filled in from reference TRBV7-2 and TRBJ2-7): GAGVSQSPSNKVTEKGKDVELRCDPISGHTALYWYRQSLGQGLEFLIYFQGNSAPDKSGLPSDRFSAERTGGSVSTLTIQRTQQEDSAVYLCASSQGASGPYEQYFGPGTRLTVT.

The chain links TRBV6-4 to TRBJ1-5; tentative D call: TRBD1 (5 bases). The CDR3 totals 17 residues. Per the germline V gene, CDR1 is MRHNA and CDR2 is SNTAGT. V was shortened by 4 bases and J by 2 bases, with 18 bases between the two germline ends. As DNA, the CDR3 is TGTGCCAGCAGTGTACCGAGGGCTTCGGGGGGCAATCAGCCCCAGCATTTT. This encodes CASSVPRASGGNQPQHF.

The rearrangement links TRBV4-1 to TRBJ2-7; tentatively, D is TRBD2 (6 bases). The length of the CDR3 is 15 residues. Trimming stripped 6 bases from V and 5 bases from J, with 20 bases between. Per the germline V gene, CDR1 is MGHRA and CDR2 is YSYEKL. The CDR3 protein is CASRAGGGIWDEQYF. The CDR3 DNA follows: TGCGCCAGCAGGGCTGGGGGAGGAATTTGGGACGAGCAGTACTTC.